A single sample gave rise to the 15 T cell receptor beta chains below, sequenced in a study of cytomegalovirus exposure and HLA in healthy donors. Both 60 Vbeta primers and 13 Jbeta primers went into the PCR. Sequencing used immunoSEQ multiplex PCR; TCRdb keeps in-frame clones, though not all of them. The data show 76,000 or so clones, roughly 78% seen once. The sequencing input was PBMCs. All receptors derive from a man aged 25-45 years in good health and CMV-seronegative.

CDR3 DNA sequence: TGCGCCAGCAGCTTCGCCCGGGACTCAGATGGCTACACCTTC. Protein: CASSFARDSDGYTF. This chain joins TRBV5-1 and TRBJ1-2, with D possibly TRBD1 on 5 matching bases. Trimming took off 2 bases at V and 6 bases at J, with 14 bases between the two ends. Germline CDR1 and CDR2: SGHRS and YFSETQ. The CDR3 covers 14 residues.

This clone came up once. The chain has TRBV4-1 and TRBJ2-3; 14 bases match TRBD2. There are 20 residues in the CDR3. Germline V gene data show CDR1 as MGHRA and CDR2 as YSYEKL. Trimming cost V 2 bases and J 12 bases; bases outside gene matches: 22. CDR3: CASSQPVGTSGGRYVKGQYF. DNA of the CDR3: TGCGCCAGCAGCCAACCTGTGGGGACTAGCGGGGGACGTTACGTAAAGGGACAGTATTTT.

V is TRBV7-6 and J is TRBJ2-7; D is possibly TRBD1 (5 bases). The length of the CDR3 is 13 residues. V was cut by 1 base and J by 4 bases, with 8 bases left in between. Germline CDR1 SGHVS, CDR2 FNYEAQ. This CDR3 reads CASSLDQGYEQYF. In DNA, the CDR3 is TGTGCCAGCAGCTTAGATCAGGGTTACGAGCAGTACTTC.

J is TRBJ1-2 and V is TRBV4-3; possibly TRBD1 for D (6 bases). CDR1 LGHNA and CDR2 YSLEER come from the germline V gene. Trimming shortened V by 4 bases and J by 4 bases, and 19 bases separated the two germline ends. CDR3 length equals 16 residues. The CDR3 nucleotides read TGCGCCAGCAGCCTTTCAAGATCTCGGACAGCCTATGGCTACACCTTC. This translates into CASSLSRSRTAYGYTF.

The chain's CDR3 is CASSLWGGYGYTF. The CDR3 DNA reads as TGTGCCAGCAGCTTGTGGGGCGGCTATGGCTACACCTTC. J is TRBJ1-2 and V is TRBV5-4; maybe TRBD1 (5 bases). The V end was cut by 1 base, the J end by 4 bases, with 8 bases between. In germline, CDR1 is SGHNT, CDR2 YYREEE (reference sequence). This CDR3 spans 13 amino acids.

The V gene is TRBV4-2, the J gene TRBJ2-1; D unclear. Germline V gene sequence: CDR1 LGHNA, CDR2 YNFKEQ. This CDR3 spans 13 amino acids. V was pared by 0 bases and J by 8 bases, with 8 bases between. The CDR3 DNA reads TGTGCCAGCAGCCAAGACCCCCTCGATGAGCAGTTCTTC. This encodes CASSQDPLDEQFF.

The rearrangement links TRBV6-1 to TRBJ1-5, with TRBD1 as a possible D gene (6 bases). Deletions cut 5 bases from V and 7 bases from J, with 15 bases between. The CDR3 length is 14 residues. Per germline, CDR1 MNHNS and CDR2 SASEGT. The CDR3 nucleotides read TGTGCCAGCAGTACGAGGGGGGGGCGGCAGCCCCAGCATTTT. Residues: CASSTRGGRQPQHF.

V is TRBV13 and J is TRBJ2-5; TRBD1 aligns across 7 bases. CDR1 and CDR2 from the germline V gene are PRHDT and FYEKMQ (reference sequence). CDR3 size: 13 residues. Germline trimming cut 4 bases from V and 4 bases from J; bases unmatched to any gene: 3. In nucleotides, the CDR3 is TGTGCCAGCAGCTCGACAGGGTCAGAGACCCAGTACTTC. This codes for CASSSTGSETQYF.

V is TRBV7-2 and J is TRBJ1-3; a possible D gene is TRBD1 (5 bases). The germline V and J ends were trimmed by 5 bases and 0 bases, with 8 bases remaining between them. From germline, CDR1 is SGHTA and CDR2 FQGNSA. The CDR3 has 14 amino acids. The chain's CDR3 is CASSLDSSGNTIYF. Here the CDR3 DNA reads TGTGCCAGCAGCCTAGACAGCTCTGGAAACACCATATATTTT. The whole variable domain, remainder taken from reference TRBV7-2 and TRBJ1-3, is GAGVSQSPSNKVTEKGKDVELRCDPISGHTALYWYRQSLGQGLEFLIYFQGNSAPDKSGLPSDRFSAERTGGSVSTLTIQRTQQEDSAVYLCASSLDSSGNTIYFGEGSWLTVV.

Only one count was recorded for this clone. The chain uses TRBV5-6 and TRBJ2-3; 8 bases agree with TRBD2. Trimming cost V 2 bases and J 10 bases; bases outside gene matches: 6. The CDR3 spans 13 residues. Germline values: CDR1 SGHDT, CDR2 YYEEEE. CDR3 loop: CASSFSSGSSQYF. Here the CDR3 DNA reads TGTGCCAGCAGCTTCTCGAGCGGGAGCTCGCAGTATTTT.

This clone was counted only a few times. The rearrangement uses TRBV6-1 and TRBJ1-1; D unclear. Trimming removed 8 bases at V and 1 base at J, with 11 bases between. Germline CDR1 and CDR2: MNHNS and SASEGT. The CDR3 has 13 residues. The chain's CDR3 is CASDGDPNTEAFF. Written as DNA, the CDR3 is TGTGCCAGCGACGGGGATCCGAACACTGAAGCTTTCTTT.

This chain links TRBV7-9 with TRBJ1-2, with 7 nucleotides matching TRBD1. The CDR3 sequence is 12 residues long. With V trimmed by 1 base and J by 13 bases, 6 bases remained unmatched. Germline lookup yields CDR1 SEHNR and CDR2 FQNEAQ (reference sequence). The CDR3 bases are TGTGCCAGCAGCTTAGGACAGGGAGCCCGCACCTTC. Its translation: CASSLGQGARTF.

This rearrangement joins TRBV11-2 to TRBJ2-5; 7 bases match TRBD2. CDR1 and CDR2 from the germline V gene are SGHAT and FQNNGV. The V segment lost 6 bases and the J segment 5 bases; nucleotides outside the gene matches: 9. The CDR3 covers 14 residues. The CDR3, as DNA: TGTGCCAGCAGATCAGCCGGGGGGTCGGAGACCCAGTACTTC. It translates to CASRSAGGSETQYF.

CDR3 region: CASSRGQGAIISGYTF. The CDR3 region has the DNA TGTGCCAGCAGCCGGGGACAGGGGGCAATCATAAGTGGCTACACCTTC. The chain is built from TRBV7-9 and TRBJ1-2; 12 positions agree with TRBD1. This CDR3 has 16 amino acids. Germline trimming cut 5 bases from V and 7 bases from J; bases unmatched to any gene: 11. Germline V lookup: CDR1 SEHNR, CDR2 FQNEAQ (reference sequence).

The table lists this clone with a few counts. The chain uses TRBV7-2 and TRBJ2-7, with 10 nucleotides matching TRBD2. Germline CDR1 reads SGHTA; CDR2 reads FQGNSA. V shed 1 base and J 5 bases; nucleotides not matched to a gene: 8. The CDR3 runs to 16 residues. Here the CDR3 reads CASSLVSSGSSNEQYF. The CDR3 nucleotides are TGTGCCAGCAGCTTAGTGTCTAGCGGGAGTAGCAACGAGCAGTACTTC.